These T cell receptor beta chains were read from a single sample in a study. A single record per CDR3 protein comes from TCRdb applying MiXCR to the RT-PCR reads. The sample lists around 700,000 distinct CDR3 sequences, 13% to 15% occurring once. Material for sequencing was memory CD4+ T cells from blood. The receptors were sampled from a female donor in good health, serving as a healthy control. The CDR3 runs from the conserved cysteine through the conserved F or W. A D gene is named only where the DNA matches it firmly. The size entry is marked missing in some rows and otherwise reads once, few, many or a size class.

j_call | d_call | clone_size | v_call | cdr3_length | cdr3_aa | cdr3_nt
TRBJ2-5 | - | few | TRBV14 | 13 | CASSQEISQTQYF | TGTGCCAGCAGCCAAGAGATCAGCCAGACCCAGTACTTC
TRBJ2-7 | TRBD2 | few | TRBV7-3 | 17 | CASSPPPGLARPSEQYF | TGTGCCAGCAGCCCCCCCCCGGGACTAGCACGCCCATCCGAGCAGTACTTC
TRBJ1-1 | TRBD1 | - | TRBV10-3 | 15 | CAISDPDRSNTEAFF | TGTGCCATCAGTGACCCGGACAGGAGCAACACTGAAGCTTTCTTT
TRBJ2-5 | - | few | TRBV28 | 11 | CASRNWETQYF | TGTGCCAGCAGAAATTGGGAGACCCAGTACTTC
TRBJ2-7 | - | few | TRBV7-9 | 13 | CASSLRTSYEQYF | TGTGCCAGCAGCCTACGGACGAGCTACGAGCAGTACTTC
TRBJ2-2 | - | few | TRBV4-3 | 16 | CASSQLPGSDTGELFF | TGCGCCAGCAGCCAACTACCCGGGTCTGACACCGGGGAGCTGTTTTTT
TRBJ2-2 | TRBD2 | many | TRBV20-1 | 18 | CSAPDLTSGSRNTGELFF | TGCAGTGCTCCCGACCTGACTAGCGGGAGCCGGAACACCGGGGAGCTGTTTTTT
TRBJ2-5 | - | few | TRBV30 | 13 | CAWSEGIQETQYF | TGTGCCTGGAGTGAAGGGATCCAAGAGACCCAGTACTTC
TRBJ1-4 | TRBD1 | - | TRBV10-3 | 13 | CAISGQGDEKLFF | TGTGCCATCAGTGGACAGGGTGACGAAAAACTGTTTTTT
TRBJ2-7 | - | - | TRBV29-1 | 13 | CSGIPPVAYEQYF | TGCAGCGGGATTCCTCCTGTGGCCTACGAGCAGTACTTC
TRBJ2-1 | - | - | TRBV3-1 | 16 | CASSPLYRDFGNEQFF | TGTGCCAGCAGCCCTCTATACCGGGACTTTGGCAATGAGCAGTTCTTC
TRBJ2-2 | - | many | TRBV4-2 | 16 | CASSQDGARNTGELFF | TGTGCCAGCAGCCAAGACGGGGCCCGGAACACCGGGGAGCTGTTTTTT
TRBJ2-3 | - | few | TRBV7-2 | 14 | CASSLTLGWAAQYF | TGTGCCAGCAGCTTGACACTGGGTTGGGCGGCGCAGTATTTT
TRBJ1-5 | - | many | TRBV3-1 | 14 | CASSLGGLNQPQHF | TGTGCCAGCAGTCTGGGGGGCCTCAATCAGCCCCAGCATTTT
TRBJ2-3 | TRBD2 | - | TRBV5-5 | 15 | CASSLEPGGTNTQYF | TGTGCCAGCAGCTTGGAACCGGGAGGTACGAATACGCAGTATTTT
TRBJ1-4 | - | many | TRBV12-3/TRBV12-4 | 15 | CASSFSGPGVEKLFF | TGTGCCAGCAGTTTTAGCGGGCCGGGGGTTGAAAAACTGTTTTTT
TRBJ2-7 | - | many | TRBV11-2 | 13 | CASSFLGTYEQYF | TGTGCCAGCAGCTTTCTCGGTACCTACGAGCAGTACTTC
TRBJ1-3 | - | - | TRBV11-2 | 11 | CASSSLNTIYF | TGTGCCAGCAGCTCTTTAAACACCATATATTTT
TRBJ2-7 | TRBD1 | - | TRBV9 | 13 | CASSSETGGEQYF | TGTGCCAGCAGCTCGGAAACAGGGGGCGAGCAGTACTTC
TRBJ2-5 | - | few | TRBV7-2 | 13 | CASSLEPAETQYF | TGTGCCAGCAGCTTAGAGCCGGCAGAGACCCAGTACTTC
TRBJ2-1 | - | - | TRBV20-1 | 15 | CSATVRGGTYNEQFF | TGCAGTGCTACCGTAAGGGGCGGCACCTACAATGAGCAGTTCTTC
TRBJ2-7 | TRBD2 | few | TRBV18 | 16 | CASSPWTSGRFHEQYF | TGTGCCAGCTCACCTTGGACTAGCGGGAGGTTCCACGAGCAGTACTTC
TRBJ2-5 | - | few | TRBV6-6 | 13 | CASSYVQKETQYF | TGTGCCAGCAGTTACGTACAGAAAGAGACCCAGTACTTC
TRBJ1-1 | - | many | TRBV29-1 | 11 | CSAGGGTEAFF | TGCAGTGCCGGTGGGGGCACTGAAGCTTTCTTT
TRBJ2-1 | TRBD2 | - | TRBV29-1 | 17 | CSVEGPGTSGSSDEQFF | TGCAGCGTTGAGGGTCCCGGGACTAGCGGGAGTTCGGATGAGCAGTTCTTC
TRBJ2-2 | - | - | TRBV7-8 | 16 | CASSLGPIRDTGELFF | TGTGCCAGCAGCTTGGGGCCTATTCGAGACACCGGGGAGCTGTTTTTT
TRBJ1-2 | TRBD1 | - | TRBV5-1 | 14 | CASSAEQGADGYTF | TGCGCCAGCAGCGCGGAACAGGGGGCGGATGGCTACACCTTC
TRBJ1-1 | - | many | TRBV20-1 | 14 | CSARDHMGYTEAFF | TGCAGTGCTAGAGATCACATGGGTTACACTGAAGCTTTCTTT
TRBJ1-1 | - | few | TRBV5-1 | 15 | CASSLAVDSNTEAFF | TGCGCCAGCAGCTTGGCAGTGGACTCGAACACTGAAGCTTTCTTT
TRBJ2-7 | TRBD2 | many | TRBV20-1 | 15 | CSARPNGLATYEQYF | TGCAGTGCTAGACCTAACGGACTAGCGACTTACGAGCAGTACTTC
TRBJ2-7 | TRBD2 | - | TRBV5-1 | 16 | CASSSEGTSGLYEQYF | TGCGCCAGCAGCTCTGAAGGGACTAGCGGGTTGTACGAGCAGTACTTC
TRBJ1-4 | - | - | TRBV12-3/TRBV12-4 | 15 | CASSFSHLNNEKLFF | TGTGCCAGCAGTTTCTCTCATCTTAATAATGAAAAACTGTTTTTT
TRBJ1-2 | - | - | TRBV4-1 | 14 | CASSQERGTGGYTF | TGCGCCAGCAGCCAAGAACGGGGGACGGGAGGCTACACCTTC
TRBJ1-6 | TRBD1 | many | TRBV5-1 | 14 | CASTSGQQYSPLHF | TGCGCCAGCACTTCGGGACAGCAGTATTCACCCCTCCACTTT
TRBJ1-1 | TRBD1 | few | TRBV6-1 | 14 | CASRQQGGNTEAFF | TGTGCCAGCAGACAACAGGGGGGAAACACTGAAGCTTTCTTT
TRBJ1-5 | TRBD1 | - | TRBV12-3/TRBV12-4 | 18 | CASSEGQGRSSGTQPQHF | TGTGCCAGCAGCGAGGGACAGGGGCGCTCCTCGGGCACTCAGCCCCAGCATTTT
TRBJ1-6 | - | few | TRBV6-6 | 14 | CASSFKDSNSPLHF | TGTGCCAGCAGTTTCAAGGACAGTAATTCACCCCTCCACTTT
TRBJ1-2 | - | few | TRBV7-2 | 16 | CASSPWGSEAYYGYTF | TGTGCCAGCAGCCCCTGGGGCAGTGAAGCCTACTATGGCTACACCTTC
TRBJ2-3 | TRBD2 | many | TRBV7-2 | 15 | CASSLLAGAAHTQYF | TGTGCCAGCAGCTTGCTAGCGGGGGCTGCCCATACGCAGTATTTT
TRBJ2-7 | - | few | TRBV28 | 14 | CASSDRFRFHEQYF | TGTGCCAGCAGCGACAGGTTTAGGTTCCACGAGCAGTACTTC
TRBJ1-2 | - | many | TRBV6-6 | 16 | CASSYKGADRDYGYTF | TGTGCCAGCAGTTACAAAGGTGCCGACCGCGACTATGGCTACACCTTC
TRBJ2-1 | TRBD2 | - | TRBV9 | 18 | CASSKRLAGGFSYNEQFF | TGTGCCAGCAGCAAGCGACTAGCGGGGGGTTTCTCCTACAATGAGCAGTTCTTC
TRBJ2-1 | TRBD2 | - | TRBV11-2 | 15 | CASSSMGLADNEQFF | TGTGCCAGCAGCTCAATGGGGCTAGCGGACAATGAGCAGTTCTTC
TRBJ2-7 | - | - | TRBV7-9 | 14 | CASSPMGVLDEQYF | TGTGCCAGCAGCCCCATGGGGGTTCTCGACGAGCAGTACTTC
TRBJ2-7 | TRBD1 | - | TRBV20-1 | 14 | CSARLGQSTYEQYF | TGCAGTGCTAGATTGGGACAGAGTACCTACGAGCAGTACTTC
TRBJ2-3 | TRBD2 | once | TRBV11-2 | 13 | CASSKLGTSPQYF | TGTGCCAGCAGCAAACTAGGGACTAGCCCGCAGTATTTT
TRBJ2-1 | TRBD2 | many | TRBV29-1 | 14 | CSVERLANYNEQFF | TGCAGCGTTGAAAGACTAGCCAACTACAATGAGCAGTTCTTC
TRBJ2-7 | TRBD2 | - | TRBV30 | 12 | CAWRLADYEQYF | TGTGCCTGGAGACTAGCGGACTACGAGCAGTACTTC
TRBJ1-1 | - | few | TRBV5-1 | 15 | CASSLASKGSTEAFF | TGCGCCAGCAGCTTGGCCTCGAAAGGGTCCACTGAAGCTTTCTTT
TRBJ2-3 | TRBD2 | few | TRBV25-1 | 17 | CASSARTSGSSTDTQYF | TGTGCCAGCAGTGCCAGGACTAGCGGGAGCAGCACAGATACGCAGTATTTT
TRBJ2-1 | - | few | TRBV6-5 | 17 | CASSQTPQSSSYNEQFF | TGTGCCAGCAGCCAAACGCCACAGAGTAGCTCCTACAATGAGCAGTTCTTC
TRBJ1-1 | TRBD1 | many | TRBV7-3 | 13 | CASSYGQGREAFF | TGTGCCAGCAGCTACGGACAGGGACGTGAAGCTTTCTTT
TRBJ2-5 | TRBD2 | few | TRBV20-1 | 14 | CSYLPGLAEETQYF | TGCAGTTATCTACCGGGACTAGCGGAAGAGACCCAGTACTTC
TRBJ1-2 | - | - | TRBV7-2 | 15 | CASSLASPGDYGYTF | TGTGCCAGCAGCTTAGCCTCTCCAGGGGACTATGGCTACACCTTC
TRBJ1-5 | - | many | TRBV12-3/TRBV12-4 | 15 | CASSGEGGGNQPQHF | TGTGCCAGCTCGGGGGAGGGCGGGGGCAATCAGCCCCAGCATTTT